This T cell receptor (beta chain) was captured in a study of T-cell reconstitution after alpha-beta-depleted transplantation in children. This clonotype appeared many times. The library targeted TCRbeta and was prepared with unique molecular identifiers. TCRdb itself ran the PCR reads through MiXCR, one entry per CDR3 protein. The sample contains around 680,000 distinct CDR3 sequences, 16% of which appear only once. The CDR3 runs to 14 residues. Trimming shortened V by 6 bases and J by 3 bases, and 17 bases separated the two germline ends. CDR1 and CDR2 (germline): DFQATT, SNEGSKA (reference sequence).

The rearrangement joins TRBV20-1 to TRBJ1-1; the D gene is possibly TRBD1 (5 bases). The sequencing used PBMCs from the stem cell graft donor, collected from the stem cell graft. The receptor was isolated from a human donor who donated a stem cell graft to a child with acute myeloid leukemia. Written as DNA, the CDR3 is TGCAGTGCCACTCCGGACGGGGGGGACACTGAAGCTTTCTTT. It is translated as CSATPDGGDTEAFF.